This T cell receptor beta chain was identified in a study of cytomegalovirus exposure and HLA in healthy donors. V lost 3 bases to trimming and J lost 8 bases; unmatched junction nucleotides: 3. The length of the CDR3 is 13 residues. The germline V gene has CDR1 SGHTA and CDR2 FQGTGA. 13 Jbeta primers and 60 Vbeta primers were used for the PCR. Clones were read by immunoSEQ multiplex PCR, and TCRdb kept only the in-frame ones, dropping some. The sample includes over 110,000 clones, approximately 80% of them seen just once. As regards this clone: Its target is unknown.

The study, taken as a whole, reports: The study recorded more than 150 TCR beta chains that were cytomegalovirus-associated. It was reportedly the case that the classifier diagnosed cytomegalovirus status with high specificity and sensitivity. An Asian-associated ancestry cluster reportedly showed fewer N-insertions than the roughly 670-donor mean in a later analysis. Excluded were some V segments that proved indistinguishable, including TRBV6-2 and TRBV6-3.

The sample taken for sequencing was PBMCs. The clonotype originates from a middle-aged man in good health and CMV-seronegative. This rearrangement joins TRBV7-3 to TRBJ2-2; 7 positions agree with TRBD1. In DNA form, the CDR3 reads TGTGCCAGCAGCTTCGACAGGGAAGGGGAGCTGTTTTTT. Protein product: CASSFDREGELFF.